The clone carrying this TCR beta chain appeared a few times. The target antigen is unknown. This entry is derived from a study of T-cell memory formation after mild COVID-19. Turning to the study itself: Clustering of TCRs was largely donor specific.

One entry per CDR3 protein results from TCRdb running MiXCR on the 5' RACE reads. The sample yields 400,000 or so distinct CDR3 sequences, about 19% seen once. Whole-study results and caveats: Later expanders leaned CD4+, whereas clones that contracted between day 15 and 85 were balanced CD4/CD8.

This CDR3 has 14 residues. Per the germline V gene, CDR1 is SGHTA and CDR2 is FQGNSA. V was shortened by 0 bases and J by 6 bases, with 6 bases between the two germline ends. The chain couples TRBV7-2 to TRBJ1-6; D not resolved. The sample was PBMCs or a T cell subset sorted from them (not recorded which). The sequence was collected from an adult woman who had mild COVID-19 (a few samples of this study predate the infection). Cell type and time point are not known. The CDR3 sequence: CASSLAWGNSPLHF. CDR3 nucleotide sequence: TGTGCCAGCAGCTTAGCGTGGGGTAATTCACCCCTCCACTTT.